Each of the 22 T cell receptor beta chains below was sequenced from the same sample in a study of spatial heterogeneity in lung cancer. The time point: sample taken at primary tumor resection. These receptors lack a known antigen. Study conclusions and caveats: Tumors with more nonsynonymous mutations had more expanded intratumoral alpha and beta TCRs.

Using its own MiXCR run on the 5' RACE reads, TCRdb lists one record per CDR3 protein. The sample has a few thousand distinct CDR3 sequences; 8.3% are singletons. This material consisted of lung tumor tissue, taken at surgery. The receptor set was obtained from a male donor with early-stage non-small cell lung cancer.

This clonotype is classed as medium-sized. The V call is TRBV20-1, the J call TRBJ2-7; TRBD1 matches at 8 bases. The length of the CDR3 is 14 residues. Trimming took 3 bases from V and 0 from J; bases not matched to a gene: 4. Germline V gives CDR1 DFQATT, CDR2 SNEGSKA (reference sequence). The DNA of the CDR3 is TGCAGTGCTAGCTCGGGGACAGGCTCCTACGAGCAGTACTTC. It translates to CSASSGTGSYEQYF.

By frequency in the sample, this clonotype is medium-sized. The V and J genes are TRBV6-5 and TRBJ2-1; no definite D call. V was shortened by 0 bases and J by 7 bases, with 7 bases between the two germline ends. Germline loops: CDR1 MNHEY, CDR2 SVGAGI. This CDR3 comprises 13 residues. This CDR3 reads CASSYSFRNEQFF. As DNA, the CDR3 is TGTGCCAGCAGTTACTCTTTCCGAAATGAGCAGTTCTTC.

This clonotype qualifies as medium-sized. In DNA form, the CDR3 reads TGCGCCAGCAGTGACGCGGGAGAGGGCACAGATACGCAGTATTTT. The encoded protein is CASSDAGEGTDTQYF. The J gene is TRBJ2-3, the V gene TRBV10-1, with 7 bases identical to TRBD2. V shed 3 bases, J shed 1 base, and the junction held 4 bases outside the gene matches. This CDR3 is 15 amino acids long. Germline values: CDR1 WNHNN, CDR2 SYGVQD (reference sequence).

This clonotype is medium-sized. The V gene is TRBV7-2, the J gene TRBJ1-3; D gene uncertain. Germline V gene sequence: CDR1 SGHTA, CDR2 FQGNSA. The CDR3 length is 15 residues. V was cut by 1 base and J by 1 base, with 8 bases left in between. The CDR3 loop reads CASSLEGRSGNTIYF. The CDR3, as DNA: TGTGCCAGCAGCTTAGAAGGCCGGTCTGGAAACACCATATATTTT. The entire variable domain, with the rest obtained from reference TRBV7-2 and TRBJ1-3, is as follows: GAGVSQSPSNKVTEKGKDVELRCDPISGHTALYWYRQSLGQGLEFLIYFQGNSAPDKSGLPSDRFSAERTGGSVSTLTIQRTQQEDSAVYLCASSLEGRSGNTIYFGEGSWLTVV.

This clonotype has a count of ten or more. This chain uses TRBV7-9 with TRBJ2-5; D perhaps matches TRBD2 (6 bases). Trimming shortened V by 6 bases and J by 2 bases, and 19 bases separated the two germline ends. CDR3 length equals 16 residues. From germline, CDR1 is SEHNR and CDR2 FQNEAQ (reference sequence). The CDR3 spells CASSLRLVSLQETQYF. DNA of the CDR3: TGTGCCAGCAGTCTGAGACTAGTTAGCCTACAAGAGACCCAGTACTTC.

This clonotype showed up many times. The CDR3, as DNA: TGTGCCAGCAGCCTTGGGACAGGGAGGCAGCCCCAGCATTTT. It translates to CASSLGTGRQPQHF. This chain connects TRBV12-3 or TRBV12-4 to TRBJ1-5; 9 nucleotides match TRBD1. The CDR3 loop spans 14 amino acids. After removal of 6 bases from V and 7 bases from J, the junction contained 7 bases not matched to a gene.

Judged by abundance, this clonotype is medium-sized. The chain joins TRBV6-6 to TRBJ2-7; D unresolved. Per germline, CDR1 MNHNY and CDR2 SVGAGI (reference sequence). With 0 bases removed from V and 6 bases from J, the gap between germline ends came to 12 bases. The CDR3 runs 14 residues. Here the CDR3 reads CASSYSMSEFEQYF. In nucleotides, the CDR3 is TGTGCCAGCAGTTACTCGATGTCGGAGTTCGAGCAGTACTTC.

The genes are TRBV12-3 or TRBV12-4 and TRBJ2-5, with D maybe TRBD1 (6 bases). CDR3 length: 14 residues. V was shortened by 6 bases and J by 5 bases, with 16 bases between the two germline ends. This CDR3 reads CASRPRTVEETQYF. The CDR3 nucleotides are TGTGCCAGCAGGCCCAGGACAGTTGAGGAGACCCAGTACTTC.

The rearrangement uses TRBV28 and TRBJ1-2; 11 bases map to TRBD1. The ends lost 5 bases at V and 8 bases at J; junction bases unmatched: 10. Germline CDR1 MDHEN, CDR2 SYDVKM. The CDR3 has 15 amino acids. Here the CDR3 reads CASSPIGTGGQGYTF. As DNA, the CDR3 is TGTGCCAGCAGTCCCATAGGGACAGGGGGTCAGGGCTACACCTTC.

This clonotype is medium-sized (0.01 to 0.1%). This sequence joins TRBV5-4 and TRBJ2-5; D might be TRBD1 (6 bases). With 6 bases removed from V and 3 bases from J, the gap between germline ends came to 15 bases. The CDR3 loop spans 14 amino acids. Germline assignment: CDR1 SGHNT and CDR2 YYREEE (reference sequence). The CDR3 is CASTPTGNEETQYF. Written as DNA, the CDR3 is TGTGCCAGCACCCCGACAGGAAATGAAGAGACCCAGTACTTC.

This clonotype is judged medium-sized. CDR3 sequence: CASSARDSYTGELFF. The CDR3 DNA reads TGTGCCAGCAGCGCAAGGGACAGCTACACCGGGGAGCTGTTTTTT. The rearrangement joins TRBV5-4 to TRBJ2-2; 7 nucleotides match TRBD1. The CDR3 spans 15 residues. Germline assignment: CDR1 SGHNT and CDR2 YYREEE (reference sequence). V lost 4 bases, J lost 3 bases, and 6 bases stayed unmatched. Combining the CDR3 with reference TRBV5-4 and TRBJ2-2 gives the whole variable domain ETGVTQSPTHLIKTRGQQVTLRCSSQSGHNTVSWYQQALGQGPQFIFQYYREEENGRGNFPPRFSGLQFPNYSSELNVNALELDDSALYLCASSARDSYTGELFFGEGSRLTVL.

This clonotype is deemed medium-sized (0.01 to 0.1%). V and J are TRBV10-3 and TRBJ2-3; unclear D gene. The CDR3 has 14 residues. The germline CDR1 and CDR2 sequences are ENHRY and SYGVKD. Deletions cut 6 bases from V and 1 base from J, with 11 bases between. The CDR3 DNA sequence: TGTGCCATCAGACCTTTCGGCGGCACAGATACGCAGTATTTT. Its translation is CAIRPFGGTDTQYF.

Note on this clonotype: Possible read error: a much larger clone is one base away. The rearrangement joins TRBV20-1 to TRBJ2-1, with D possibly matching TRBD2 (6 bases). This CDR3 is 11 amino acids long. The germline gives CDR1 DFQATT, CDR2 SNEGSKA (reference sequence). Trimming cost V 5 bases and J 9 bases, with 11 bases left between them. The chain's CDR3 is CSAGRAGEQFF. As DNA, the CDR3 is TGCAGTGCTGGTAGAGCGGGTGAGCAGTTCTTC.

This clonotype was observed many times. This chain uses TRBV27 with TRBJ2-3; 10 bases align to TRBD1. The CDR3 totals 16 residues. Germline assignment: CDR1 MNHEY and CDR2 SMNVEV (reference sequence). After removal of 2 bases from V and 4 bases from J, the junction contained 6 bases not matched to a gene. The CDR3 loop reads CASSLMTGGVADTQYF. DNA of the CDR3: TGTGCCAGCAGTTTAATGACAGGGGGCGTCGCAGATACGCAGTATTTT.

By share, this clonotype ranks as medium-sized. This sequence joins TRBV12-3 or TRBV12-4 and TRBJ1-1; D unresolved. The CDR3 covers 14 residues. V was trimmed by 5 bases and J by 0 bases, leaving 10 bases between them. CDR3 protein: CASSQTFMNTEAFF. CDR3 in DNA: TGTGCCAGCAGTCAAACCTTCATGAACACTGAAGCTTTCTTT.

This clonotype was recorded many times. The rearrangement links TRBV6-5 to TRBJ1-1, with D possibly being TRBD1 (6 bases). The CDR3 is 13 amino acids. Between the trimmed V and J ends, which lost 6 bases and 2 bases, there was a span of 10 bases. Germline V gives CDR1 MNHEY, CDR2 SVGAGI. The CDR3 reads CASSPGHNTEAFF. DNA of the CDR3: TGTGCCAGCAGCCCGGGACACAACACTGAAGCTTTCTTT.

By frequency in the sample, this clonotype is medium-sized (0.01 to 0.1%). One junction end disagrees with the germline gene, perhaps due to a read error. The gene calls are TRBV3-1 and TRBJ1-1, with D perhaps matching TRBD1 (5 bases). The length of the CDR3 is 12 residues. The V gene's germline CDR1 is LGHDT and CDR2 YNNKEL (reference sequence). For the CDR3, the DNA is TGTGCCAGCAGCGATCCTGCCAGGGATTATTTTTTT. The encoded protein is CASSDPARDYFF.

Sample share makes this clonotype medium-sized. The gene calls are TRBV28 and TRBJ2-6; no reliable D call. Germline CDR1 is MDHEN and CDR2 is SYDVKM. The CDR3 has 15 residues. Trimming took 3 bases from V and 0 from J, leaving 6 bases between them. The CDR3 protein is CASSFSTSGANVLTF. The CDR3 DNA sequence: TGTGCCAGCAGTTTTTCCACCTCTGGGGCCAACGTCCTGACTTTC.

This clonotype was seen many times. The CDR3 sequence: CSARGPPVAGGAQYF. DNA of the CDR3: TGCAGTGCTAGAGGCCCTCCGGTGGCCGGCGGGGCCCAGTACTTC. The gene calls are TRBV20-1 and TRBJ2-5, with TRBD2 as a possible D gene (6 bases). The CDR3 loop spans 15 amino acids. V was trimmed by 1 base and J by 9 bases, leaving 21 bases between them. CDR1 and CDR2 (germline): DFQATT, SNEGSKA (reference sequence).

CDR3 DNA sequence: TGTGCCAGTAGTCCCGGGGGCTTGGCGGACACAGATACGCAGTATTTT. Translating gives CASSPGGLADTDTQYF. This chain links TRBV19 with TRBJ2-3, with D possibly called TRBD1 or TRBD2 (6 bases each). The CDR3 contains 16 residues. CDR1 and CDR2 from the germline V gene are LNHDA and SQIVND (reference sequence). V was trimmed by 5 bases and J by 2 bases, leaving 17 bases between them. The whole variable domain, remainder taken from reference TRBV19 and TRBJ2-3, is DGGITQSPKYLFRKEGQNVTLSCEQNLNHDAMYWYRQDPGQGLRLIYYSQIVNDFQKGDIAEGYSVSREKKESFPLTVTSAQKNPTAFYLCASSPGGLADTDTQYFGPGTRLTVL.

With regard to this clonotype: This may arise from a read error, as a much more abundant clone is one base away. The chain carries TRBV18 and TRBJ2-5, with D unresolved. Per germline, CDR1 KGHSH and CDR2 LQKENI. V lost 4 bases to trimming and J lost 5 bases, with 5 bases between them. There are 11 residues in the CDR3. Here the CDR3 reads CASSLAETQYF. DNA for the CDR3: TGTGCCAGCTCACTCGCCGAGACCCAGTACTTC.

The chain carries TRBV10-2 and TRBJ1-1, with 7 bases lining up with TRBD1. This CDR3 comprises 13 residues. Germline V gene sequence: CDR1 WSHSY, CDR2 SAAADI. J gave up 5 bases and V 8 bases, and 8 bases lay outside the gene matches. CDR3 sequence reads: CASERDRRTEAFF. Written as DNA, the CDR3 is TGCGCCAGCGAACGGGACAGAAGGACTGAAGCTTTCTTT.